This TCR beta chain emerged from a study of spatial heterogeneity in lung cancer (dated by TCRdb to between 2018 and 2021). About the investigation overall: Beta-chain transcripts were consistently detected in greater numbers than alpha-chain transcripts, which likely reflected higher beta-chain transcript abundance. In the raw uncorrected reads, each unique combination of TCR and UMI appeared more than ten times on average. In non-small cell lung cancer, the study made a quantitative comparison of TCR alpha and beta repertoires among multiple tumor regions, matched nontumor lung and blood. The study linked features of the TCR repertoire to counts of nonsynonymous mutations, which were determined by whole-exome sequencing of tumor tissue. At surgery, both alpha and beta chains were TCR-sequenced in roughly 200 tumor regions, about 64 matched nontumor lung samples and a few dozen PBMC samples. What the study reported, not specific to this receptor: Ubiquitous expanded tumor TCRs showed up in blood more often at tumor resection than at routine follow-up. Confirming at a functional level the hypothesis that regional TCRs recognize regional mutations was considered to require additional single-cell paired TCR alpha and beta sequencing.

This clonotype was observed at least ten times. This clone's antigen is unknown. Nothing much larger sits one base from this clone, and base qualities are not available. In the germline V gene, CDR1 corresponds to MGHRA and CDR2 to YSYEKL. From cysteine to phenylalanine, the CDR3 is 15 amino acids long. The only DNA kept is the CDR3, 45 bases in frame from the first base. At the junction V is shortened by 2 bases and J by 7 bases, with 15 bases in between. The time point tag for this specimen amounts to: sample taken at primary tumor resection. Without any cell sorting, TCR sequencing was performed on whole RNA extracted either from tumor and nontumor lung tissue or from cryopreserved PBMC samples. The donors were 65 to 90 patients from the lung TRACERx cohort who had early-stage, untreated non-small cell lung cancer. A patient was chosen for TCR sequencing only when enough RNA was available from at least two tumor regions.

The library came from 5' RACE. The sequencing machine was a NextSeq 500. To allow correction of PCR and sequencing errors, the TCR library protocol tagged every TCR cDNA molecule with a unique molecular identifier. On the study's bioinformatics: TCR identification, UMI-based error correction and CDR3 extraction were all carried out with Decombinator tools. TCRs above a frequency of 2 per 1,000, corresponding to the top 1% of the tumor frequency distribution, were defined as expanded. Renyi diversity was calculated using the R vegan package after each repertoire was subsampled 100 times to 5,000 TCRs. CDR3 similarity networks were constructed using string-kernel similarity of amino acid triplets, with links drawn between CDR3s whose pairwise similarity was above 0.82. TCRdb trimmed public reads at Q25 via fastp, called clones via MiXCR and kept in-frame beta chains. When rows share a CDR3 protein, they turn into one entry using the most common DNA and genes. The V and J calls come from TCRdb's annotation, not from the publication. In all, the sample holds around 74,000 distinct CDR3 sequences, and roughly 15% of those were seen once. About 7.1% of the sample is in the top ten clones.

The chain uses TRBV4-1 and TRBJ1-5; a confident D gene designation cannot be given. The sequencing here drew on PBMCs, taken at surgery. The sequence was collected from a male donor with early-stage non-small cell lung cancer. The bases are TGCGCCAGCAGCCAACGGGAGCAGGTCCTCCAGCCCCAGCATTTT. It translates as CASSQREQVLQPQHF.